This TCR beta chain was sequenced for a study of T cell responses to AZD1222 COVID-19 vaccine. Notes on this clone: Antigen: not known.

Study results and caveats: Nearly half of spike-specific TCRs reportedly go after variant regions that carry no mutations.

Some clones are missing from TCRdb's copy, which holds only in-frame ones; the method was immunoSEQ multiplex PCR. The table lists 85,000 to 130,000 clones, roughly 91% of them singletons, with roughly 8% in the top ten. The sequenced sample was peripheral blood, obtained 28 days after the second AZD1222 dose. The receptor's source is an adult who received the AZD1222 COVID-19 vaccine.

This chain's CDR3 is CASSGTGTQYF. CDR3 nucleotide sequence: TGTGCCAGCAGCGGAACAGGGACCCAGTACTTC. This chain uses TRBV5-6 with TRBJ2-5, with D maybe TRBD1 (5 bases). CDR1 is SGHDT and CDR2 is YYEEEE in the germline V gene. The CDR3 loop spans 11 amino acids. V shed 4 bases and J shed 7 bases, with 8 bases lying between them.